These 26 T cell receptor beta chains were sequenced from one sample in a study of T cell changes during pregnancy in multiple sclerosis. This table comes from immunoSEQ multiplex PCR, and its TCRdb copy is limited to in-frame clones, with some not included. The table includes fewer than 90,000 clones, 94% detected once. The sequencing here drew on peripheral blood, taken after pregnancy. These receptors originate from a female donor in good health, enrolled as a control in a pregnancy study.

V and J are TRBV11-1 and TRBJ2-7; 9 bases agree with TRBD2. Trimming at V came to 1 base and at J to 3 bases, leaving 4 bases not matched to a gene. Germline V gene sequence: CDR1 SGHAT, CDR2 FQDESV (reference sequence). This CDR3 is built from 15 residues. The CDR3 spells CASSLEAGGRYEQYF. CDR3 nucleotide sequence: TGTGCCAGCAGCTTAGAGGCGGGAGGGCGCTACGAGCAGTACTTC.

Notes on this clone: The sample carries other DNA sequences with the same CDR3. The V and J genes are TRBV18 and TRBJ2-7; maybe TRBD2 (5 bases). The CDR3 runs to 13 residues. The germline V gene encodes CDR1 KGHSH and CDR2 LQKENI. The ends were cut back, 2 bases at V and 3 bases at J, with 8 bases in the middle. The CDR3 protein is CASSPAGGYEQYF. The CDR3 DNA follows: TGTGCCAGCTCACCAGCCGGAGGCTACGAGCAGTACTTC.

The chain uses TRBV7-9 and TRBJ1-4; D gene unclear. The length of the CDR3 is 14 residues. The germline CDR1 and CDR2 sequences are SEHNR and FQNEAQ (reference sequence). V was trimmed by 4 bases and J by 5 bases, leaving 11 bases between them. For the CDR3, the DNA is TGTGCCAGCAGCTCGGACGGGAGAAATGAAAAACTGTTTTTT. This codes for CASSSDGRNEKLFF.

V gene TRBV5-4 combines with J gene TRBJ2-5, with 8 bases aligning to TRBD1. Trimming at V came to 2 bases and at J to 5 bases, leaving 8 bases not matched to a gene. The CDR3 totals 15 residues. CDR1 SGHNT and CDR2 YYREEE come from the germline V gene (reference sequence). CDR3 in amino acids: CASSFRTGTTETQYF. The CDR3 DNA is TGTGCCAGCAGCTTCAGGACAGGGACAACGGAGACCCAGTACTTC.

The chain uses TRBV19 and TRBJ2-3; tentatively, D is TRBD2 (5 bases). Trimming removed 6 bases from V and 6 bases from J, with 10 bases in between. CDR1 and CDR2 (germline): LNHDA, SQIVND (reference sequence). The CDR3 contains 12 residues. CDR3 in DNA: TGTGCCAGTAGGGGAGTTGGGGATACGCAGTATTTT. Its translation is CASRGVGDTQYF.

The chain carries TRBV6-5 and TRBJ2-7, with 7 bases matching TRBD2. The J segment lost 4 bases and the V segment lost 6 bases, leaving 9 bases of the junction unmatched. Germline V gene lookup returns CDR1 MNHEY and CDR2 SVGAGI. The CDR3 has 14 residues. The CDR3 bases are TGTGCCAGCAGACCACTGAGCGGGAAATACGAGCAGTACTTC. Protein: CASRPLSGKYEQYF.

This rearrangement joins TRBV5-1 to TRBJ2-5; possibly TRBD1 for D (6 bases). Trimming took off 4 bases at V and 5 bases at J, with 18 bases between the two ends. Germline V CDR1 and CDR2: SGHRS, YFSETQ. The CDR3 totals 15 residues. The CDR3 DNA reads TGCGCCAGCAGCCCCTCACGGACAGCGGATGAGACCCAGTACTTC. This translates into CASSPSRTADETQYF.

The chain carries TRBV28 and TRBJ2-3; TRBD2 matches 10 bases. V shed 2 bases and J 3 bases; nucleotides not matched to a gene: 5. CDR3 size: 16 residues. The germline gives CDR1 MDHEN, CDR2 SYDVKM. This CDR3 reads CASSLLAGVVTDTQYF. The DNA for the CDR3 is TGTGCCAGCAGTTTACTAGCGGGAGTGGTAACAGATACGCAGTATTTT.

This chain joins TRBV5-1 and TRBJ2-3; D is ambiguous. V gave up 6 bases and J gave up 2 bases, with 16 bases separating them. The CDR3 has 15 residues. Germline assignment: CDR1 SGHRS and CDR2 YFSETQ. The CDR3 nucleotides read TGCGCCAGCACTCAAGCAGCACTACCCACAGATACGCAGTATTTT. It encodes CASTQAALPTDTQYF.

This sequence joins TRBV5-1 and TRBJ2-5; the match to TRBD2 covers 8 bases. In germline, CDR1 is SGHRS, CDR2 YFSETQ. The CDR3 is 16 residues long. V was clipped by 0 bases and J by 1 base; unmatched bases: 5. In DNA form, the CDR3 reads TGCGCCAGCAGCTTGGAAGCGCGGGAGGTCCAAGAGACCCAGTACTTC. Its protein product is CASSLEAREVQETQYF. Full variable domain (rest looked up from reference TRBV5-1 and TRBJ2-5): KAGVTQTPRYLIKTRGQQVTLSCSPISGHRSVSWYQQTPGQGLQFLFEYFSETQRNKGNFPGRFSGRQFSNSRSEMNVSTLELGDSALYLCASSLEAREVQETQYFGPGTRLLVL.

This clone was seen a single time. The chain couples TRBV7-8 to TRBJ1-3, with 7 bases fitting TRBD1. Trimming at V came to 4 bases and at J to 4 bases, leaving 7 bases not matched to a gene. Looked up from germline, CDR1 is SGHVS and CDR2 is FQNEAQ. The CDR3 extends over 15 amino acids. CDR3 in DNA: TGTGCCAGCAGCTCAACTGGGACAGCCGGAAACACCATATATTTT. Translated: CASSSTGTAGNTIYF.

This chain joins TRBV7-9 and TRBJ2-5; D may be TRBD1 (6 bases). The CDR3 runs to 15 residues. Trimming stripped 1 base from V and 2 bases from J, with 11 bases between. Germline CDR1 SEHNR, CDR2 FQNEAQ (reference sequence). The CDR3: CASSLVGAGQETQYF. CDR3 coding DNA: TGTGCCAGCAGCTTAGTGGGGGCCGGGCAAGAGACCCAGTACTTC.

The sample holds one count of this clone. The V gene is TRBV28, the J gene TRBJ2-7; possible D gene TRBD1, 8 bases. CDR3 length: 18 residues. Trimming removed 5 bases at V and 6 bases at J, with 29 bases between. CDR1 and CDR2 from the germline V gene are MDHEN and SYDVKM. CDR3 sequence: CASSIPRTGPYPGGEQYF. CDR3 bases: TGTGCCAGCAGTATTCCACGGACAGGGCCCTATCCGGGGGGCGAGCAGTACTTC. The full variable domain, with the rest looked up from reference TRBV28 and TRBJ2-7, is DVKVTQSSRYLVKRTGEKVFLECVQDMDHENMFWYRQDPGLGLRLIYFSYDVKMKEKGDIPEGYSVSREKKERFSLILESASTNQTSMYLCASSIPRTGPYPGGEQYFGPGTRLTVT.

The J gene is TRBJ2-1, the V gene TRBV6-1, with D possibly matching TRBD2 (7 bases). The CDR3 is 15 residues long. Germline V gives CDR1 MNHNS, CDR2 SASEGT. Trimming shortened V by 1 base and J by 7 bases, and 14 bases separated the two germline ends. The CDR3: CASSEGGGGKNEQFF. The CDR3 DNA sequence: TGTGCCAGCAGTGAAGGAGGGGGGGGTAAAAATGAGCAGTTCTTC.

The V and J genes are TRBV28 and TRBJ2-1; tentative D call: TRBD1 (6 bases). Per the germline V gene, CDR1 is MDHEN and CDR2 is SYDVKM. The CDR3 has 15 residues. V was shortened by 6 bases and J by 0 bases, with 12 bases between the two germline ends. The CDR3 sequence is CASSPDRSSYNEQFF. Here the CDR3 DNA reads TGTGCCAGCAGCCCAGACAGGAGCTCCTACAATGAGCAGTTCTTC.

This chain connects TRBV6-5 to TRBJ2-1; 11 nucleotides align to TRBD2. The trim removed 0 bases at V and 7 bases at J, leaving 5 bases unmatched. CDR3 length equals 16 residues. The germline V gene has CDR1 MNHEY and CDR2 SVGAGI. The chain's CDR3 is CASSYSSGRAGNEQFF. CDR3 DNA: TGTGCCAGCAGTTACTCTAGCGGGAGGGCCGGGAATGAGCAGTTCTTC.

The V call is TRBV10-3, the J call TRBJ2-7, with 13 bases that match TRBD2. This CDR3 comprises 14 residues. With 6 bases clipped from V and 2 bases from J, the junction kept 1 base outside the gene matches. Looked up from germline, CDR1 is ENHRY and CDR2 is SYGVKD. The CDR3 DNA follows: TGTGCCATCAGCACTAGCGGGGGGGCCTACGAGCAGTACTTC. Translated: CAISTSGGAYEQYF.

The V and J genes are TRBV10-3 and TRBJ1-5; 7 nucleotides match TRBD1. Unmatched junction bases numbered 13, after V lost 6 bases and J lost 5 bases. Germline V CDR1 and CDR2: ENHRY, SYGVKD. CDR3 length: 16 residues. CDR3: CAIRGEVKQGHQPQHF. The DNA of the CDR3 is TGTGCCATCAGGGGAGAGGTAAAACAGGGGCATCAGCCCCAGCATTTT.

This CDR3 reads CASSFSDGELGNQPQHF. The CDR3 DNA reads as TGTGCCAGCAGTTTCTCTGACGGGGAGTTGGGCAATCAGCCCCAGCATTTT. V usage is TRBV28 and J usage is TRBJ1-5; D gene unclear. CDR3 length: 17 residues. CDR1 is MDHEN, CDR2 SYDVKM, per germline. Trimming took off 3 bases at V and 2 bases at J, with 17 bases between the two ends.

V and J are TRBV5-4 and TRBJ2-5; possibly TRBD2 for D (6 bases). Trimming removed 1 base at V and 4 bases at J, with 14 bases between. CDR1 is SGHNT and CDR2 is YYREEE in the germline V gene (reference sequence). The length of the CDR3 is 15 residues. The CDR3, as DNA: TGTGCCAGCAGCTTGTCAGGGCTGGGGGGAGAGACCCAGTACTTC. It is translated as CASSLSGLGGETQYF.

The V call is TRBV7-9, the J call TRBJ2-7, with 8 bases identical to TRBD2. CDR3 size: 13 residues. J lost 5 bases, V lost 3 bases, and 3 bases had no gene match. Looked up from germline, CDR1 is SEHNR and CDR2 is FQNEAQ (reference sequence). The CDR3, as DNA: TGTGCCAGCAGCTTCCGGGGGGGGGACGAGCAGTACTTC. Translated, it gives CASSFRGGDEQYF.

This chain links TRBV6-5 with TRBJ2-4; possibly TRBD1 for D (7 bases). From germline, CDR1 is MNHEY and CDR2 SVGAGI. Trimming shortened V by 2 bases and J by 9 bases, and 14 bases separated the two germline ends. This CDR3 has 14 residues. Written as DNA, the CDR3 is TGTGCCAGCAGTTACGGGGGGACAGACGGCATTCAGTACTTC. It yields the protein CASSYGGTDGIQYF.

The chain combines TRBV7-6 with TRBJ1-1; 7 bases fit TRBD1. The V gene's germline CDR1 is SGHVS and CDR2 FNYEAQ. V gave up 1 base and J gave up 0 bases; unmatched junction bases: 8. This CDR3 spans 17 amino acids. The CDR3 region has the DNA TGTGCCAGCAGCTTAGTACGAGGGGGCAGGATGAACACTGAAGCTTTCTTT. Its translation: CASSLVRGGRMNTEAFF.

V is TRBV6-6 and J is TRBJ2-3; 9 positions agree with TRBD2. V trimming: 7 bases; J trimming: 6 bases; junction bases outside the gene matches: 8. CDR3 length: 14 residues. Germline CDR1 MNHNY, CDR2 SVGAGI (reference sequence). This CDR3 is CASNLAGVSDTQYF. CDR3 nucleotides: TGTGCCAGCAATTTAGCGGGAGTATCTGATACGCAGTATTTT.

This chain joins TRBV5-1 and TRBJ2-3, with D possibly being TRBD2 (7 bases). Trimming cost V 3 bases and J 1 base, with 12 bases left between them. The CDR3 loop spans 15 amino acids. CDR1 is SGHRS, CDR2 YFSETQ, per germline. The CDR3 sequence: CASSWGGQGTDTQYF. The CDR3 DNA reads as TGCGCCAGCAGCTGGGGGGGGCAAGGCACAGATACGCAGTATTTT.

This chain joins TRBV9 and TRBJ2-2; 11 nucleotides match TRBD2. J gave up 5 bases and V 0 bases, and 0 bases lay outside the gene matches. CDR3 length equals 15 residues. Germline loops: CDR1 SGDLS, CDR2 YYNGEE. CDR3 residues: CASSVGLAGTGELFF. DNA for the CDR3: TGTGCCAGCAGCGTAGGACTAGCGGGGACCGGGGAGCTGTTTTTT. Supplemented by reference TRBV9 and TRBJ2-2, the full variable domain reads DSGVTQTPKHLITATGQRVTLRCSPRSGDLSVYWYQQSLDQGLQFLIQYYNGEERAKGNILERFSAQQFPDLHSELNLSSLELGDSALYFCASSVGLAGTGELFFGEGSRLTVL.